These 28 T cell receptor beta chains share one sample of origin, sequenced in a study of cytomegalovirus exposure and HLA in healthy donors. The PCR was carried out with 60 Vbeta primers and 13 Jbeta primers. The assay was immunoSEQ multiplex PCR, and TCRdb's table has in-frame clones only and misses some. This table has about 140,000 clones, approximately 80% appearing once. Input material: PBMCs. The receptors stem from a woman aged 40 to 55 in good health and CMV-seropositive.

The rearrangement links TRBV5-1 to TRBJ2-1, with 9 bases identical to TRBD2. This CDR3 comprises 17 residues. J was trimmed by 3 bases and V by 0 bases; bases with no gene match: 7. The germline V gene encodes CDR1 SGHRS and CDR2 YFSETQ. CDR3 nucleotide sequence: TGCGCCAGCAGCTTGGTACCTAGCGGGAACCACTACAATGAGCAGTTCTTC. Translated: CASSLVPSGNHYNEQFF.

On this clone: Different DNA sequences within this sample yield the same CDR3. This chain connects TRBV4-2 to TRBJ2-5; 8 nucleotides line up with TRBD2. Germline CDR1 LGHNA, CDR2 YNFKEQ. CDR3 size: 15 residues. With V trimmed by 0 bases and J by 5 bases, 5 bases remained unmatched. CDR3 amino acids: CASSQEREGWETQYF. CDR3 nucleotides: TGTGCCAGCAGCCAAGAACGGGAGGGGTGGGAGACCCAGTACTTC.

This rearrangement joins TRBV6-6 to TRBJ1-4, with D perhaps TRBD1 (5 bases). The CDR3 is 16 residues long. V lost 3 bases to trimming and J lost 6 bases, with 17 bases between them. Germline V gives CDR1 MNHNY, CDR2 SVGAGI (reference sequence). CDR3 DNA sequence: TGTGCCAGCAGTTATCAGGGAATGTATTACGATGAAAAACTGTTTTTT. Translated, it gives CASSYQGMYYDEKLFF.

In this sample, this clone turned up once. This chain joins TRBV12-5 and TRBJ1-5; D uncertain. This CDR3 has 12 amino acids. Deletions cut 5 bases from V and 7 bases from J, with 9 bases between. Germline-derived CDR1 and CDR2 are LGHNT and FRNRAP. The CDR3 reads CASGPSVQPQHF. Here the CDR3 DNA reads TGTGCTAGTGGTCCCTCGGTCCAGCCCCAGCATTTT.

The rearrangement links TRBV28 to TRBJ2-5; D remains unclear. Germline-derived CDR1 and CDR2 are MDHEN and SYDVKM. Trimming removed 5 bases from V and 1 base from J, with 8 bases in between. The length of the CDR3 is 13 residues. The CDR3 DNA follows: TGTGCCAGCAGTATACAGCTCCAAGAGACCCAGTACTTC. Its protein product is CASSIQLQETQYF.

CDR3 in amino acids: CASSRDFTNYQPQHF. CDR3 coding DNA: TGTGCCAGTAGTAGGGACTTTACCAATTATCAGCCCCAGCATTTT. The chain joins TRBV19 to TRBJ1-5; a weak D match, TRBD1 (5 bases). Germline CDR1 is LNHDA and CDR2 is SQIVND (reference sequence). V lost 4 bases to trimming and J lost 5 bases, with 15 bases between them. This CDR3 has 15 amino acids.

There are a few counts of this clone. The CDR3 sequence: CSVSGLAGAETQYF. For the CDR3, the DNA is TGCAGCGTATCGGGACTAGCGGGAGCAGAGACCCAGTACTTC. This rearrangement joins TRBV29-1 to TRBJ2-5, with 14 bases aligning to TRBD2. The V segment lost 6 bases and the J segment 4 bases; nucleotides outside the gene matches: 4. Germline loops: CDR1 SQVTM, CDR2 ANQGSEA. There are 14 residues in the CDR3.

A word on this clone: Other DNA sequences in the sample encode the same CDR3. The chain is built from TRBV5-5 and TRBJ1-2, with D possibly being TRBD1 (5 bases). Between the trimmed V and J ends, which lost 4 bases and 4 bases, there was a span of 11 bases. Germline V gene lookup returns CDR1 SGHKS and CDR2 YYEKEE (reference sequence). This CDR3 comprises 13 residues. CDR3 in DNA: TGTGCCAGCAGCCTATTGGGGGGCTATGGCTACACCTTC. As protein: CASSLLGGYGYTF.

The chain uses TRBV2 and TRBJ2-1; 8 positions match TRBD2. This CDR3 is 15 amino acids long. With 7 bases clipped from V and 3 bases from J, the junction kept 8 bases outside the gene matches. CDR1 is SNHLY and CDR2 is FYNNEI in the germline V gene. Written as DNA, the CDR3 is TGTGCCAGCATAGCGGGTCTAGCGGGCTACAATGAGCAGTTCTTC. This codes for CASIAGLAGYNEQFF.

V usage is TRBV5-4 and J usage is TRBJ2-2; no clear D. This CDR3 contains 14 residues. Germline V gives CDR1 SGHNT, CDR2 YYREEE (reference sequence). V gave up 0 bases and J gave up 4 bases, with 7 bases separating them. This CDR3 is CASSLVTATGELFF. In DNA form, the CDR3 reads TGTGCCAGCAGCTTGGTCACAGCCACCGGGGAGCTGTTTTTT.

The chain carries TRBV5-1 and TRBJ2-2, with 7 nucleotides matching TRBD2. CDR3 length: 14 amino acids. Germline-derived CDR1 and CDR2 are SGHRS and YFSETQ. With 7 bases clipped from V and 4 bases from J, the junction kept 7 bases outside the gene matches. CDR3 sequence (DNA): TGCGCCAGCCTCCGGGACTACCTCACCGGGGAGCTGTTTTTT. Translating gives CASLRDYLTGELFF.

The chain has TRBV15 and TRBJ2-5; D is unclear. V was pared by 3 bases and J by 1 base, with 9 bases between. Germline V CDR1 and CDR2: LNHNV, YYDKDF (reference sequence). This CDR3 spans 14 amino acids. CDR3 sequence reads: CATSSYAVQETQYF. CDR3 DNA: TGTGCCACCAGCAGTTACGCGGTCCAAGAGACCCAGTACTTC.

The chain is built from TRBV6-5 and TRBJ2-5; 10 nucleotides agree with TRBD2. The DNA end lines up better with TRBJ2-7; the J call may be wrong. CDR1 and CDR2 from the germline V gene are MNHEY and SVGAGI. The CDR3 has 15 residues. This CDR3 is CASSPSLAGASEQYF. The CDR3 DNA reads TGTGCCAGCAGTCCGTCGCTAGCGGGGGCTAGCGAGCAGTACTTC.

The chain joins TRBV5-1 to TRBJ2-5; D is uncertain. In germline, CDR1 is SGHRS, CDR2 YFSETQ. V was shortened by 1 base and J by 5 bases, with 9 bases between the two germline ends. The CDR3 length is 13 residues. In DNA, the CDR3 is TGCGCCAGCAGCTTGAATCTCGGGGAGACCCAGTACTTC. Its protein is CASSLNLGETQYF. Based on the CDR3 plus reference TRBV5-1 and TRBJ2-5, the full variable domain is KAGVTQTPRYLIKTRGQQVTLSCSPISGHRSVSWYQQTPGQGLQFLFEYFSETQRNKGNFPGRFSGRQFSNSRSEMNVSTLELGDSALYLCASSLNLGETQYFGPGTRLLVL.

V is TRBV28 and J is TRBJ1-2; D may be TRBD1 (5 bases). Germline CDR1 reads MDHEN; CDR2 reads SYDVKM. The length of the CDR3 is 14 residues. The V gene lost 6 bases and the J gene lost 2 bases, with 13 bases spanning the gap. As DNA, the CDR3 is TGTGCCAGCAGCCTCGTAGACAGAAACTATGGCTACACCTTC. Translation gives CASSLVDRNYGYTF.

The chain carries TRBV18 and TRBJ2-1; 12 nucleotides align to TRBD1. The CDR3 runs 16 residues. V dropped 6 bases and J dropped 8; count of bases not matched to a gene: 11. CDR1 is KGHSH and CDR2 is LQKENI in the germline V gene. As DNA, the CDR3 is TGTGCCAGCTCCTACCCAGGGGGACAGGGGGCACATGAGCAGTTCTTC. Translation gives CASSYPGGQGAHEQFF.

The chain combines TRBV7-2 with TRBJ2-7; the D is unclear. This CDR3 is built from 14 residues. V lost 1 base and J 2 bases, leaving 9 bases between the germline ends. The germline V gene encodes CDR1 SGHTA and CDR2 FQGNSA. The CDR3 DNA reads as TGTGCCAGCAGCTTAGGGTTCGCAGCCTACGAGCAGTACTTC. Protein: CASSLGFAAYEQYF.

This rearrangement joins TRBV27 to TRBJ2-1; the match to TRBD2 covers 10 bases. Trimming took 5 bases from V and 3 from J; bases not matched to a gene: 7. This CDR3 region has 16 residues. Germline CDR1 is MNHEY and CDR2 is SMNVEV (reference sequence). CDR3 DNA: TGTGCCAGCAGTCCGGCCGGGACTAGCGACTACAATGAGCAGTTCTTC. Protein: CASSPAGTSDYNEQFF.

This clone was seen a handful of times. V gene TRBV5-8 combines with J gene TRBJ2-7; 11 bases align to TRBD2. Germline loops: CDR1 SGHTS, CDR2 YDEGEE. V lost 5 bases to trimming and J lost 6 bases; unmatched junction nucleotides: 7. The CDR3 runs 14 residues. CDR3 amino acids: CASRLAGESPEQYF. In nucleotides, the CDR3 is TGTGCCAGCAGACTAGCGGGAGAGAGCCCCGAGCAGTACTTC.

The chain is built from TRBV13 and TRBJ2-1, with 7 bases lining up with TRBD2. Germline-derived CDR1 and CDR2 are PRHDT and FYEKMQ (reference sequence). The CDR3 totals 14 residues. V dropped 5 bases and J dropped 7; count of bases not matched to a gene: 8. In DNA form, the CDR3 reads TGTGCCAGCAGCCAGCGCGGGAGTCGGAATGAGCAGTTCTTC. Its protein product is CASSQRGSRNEQFF.

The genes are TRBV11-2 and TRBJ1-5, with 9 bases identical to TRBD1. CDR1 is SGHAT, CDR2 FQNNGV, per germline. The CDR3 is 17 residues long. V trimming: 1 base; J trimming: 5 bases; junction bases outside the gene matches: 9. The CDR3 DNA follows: TGTGCCAGCAGCTTAGGTATGGACAGGGGAGTGGATCAGCCCCAGCATTTT. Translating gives CASSLGMDRGVDQPQHF.

CDR3 nucleotide sequence: TGTGCCAGCTCACCACCGGGACTAGCGGGTGCCTACGAGCAGTACTTC. Translation: CASSPPGLAGAYEQYF. This chain links TRBV18 with TRBJ2-7, with 12 bases identical to TRBD2. This CDR3 comprises 16 residues. The J segment lost 2 bases and the V segment lost 0 bases, leaving 2 bases of the junction unmatched. Germline loops: CDR1 KGHSH, CDR2 LQKENI.

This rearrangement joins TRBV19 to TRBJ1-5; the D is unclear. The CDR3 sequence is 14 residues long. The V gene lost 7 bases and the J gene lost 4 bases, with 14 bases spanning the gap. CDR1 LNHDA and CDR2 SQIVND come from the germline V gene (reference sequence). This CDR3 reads CASNNLLLNQPQHF. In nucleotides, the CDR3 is TGTGCCAGTAATAACCTACTGCTTAATCAGCCCCAGCATTTT.

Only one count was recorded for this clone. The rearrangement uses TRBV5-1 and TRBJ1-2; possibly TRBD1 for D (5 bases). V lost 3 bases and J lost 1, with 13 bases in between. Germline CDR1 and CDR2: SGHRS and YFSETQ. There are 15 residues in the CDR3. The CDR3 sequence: CASSSQPTVNYGYTF. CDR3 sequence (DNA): TGCGCCAGCAGCTCCCAGCCGACAGTTAACTATGGCTACACCTTC.

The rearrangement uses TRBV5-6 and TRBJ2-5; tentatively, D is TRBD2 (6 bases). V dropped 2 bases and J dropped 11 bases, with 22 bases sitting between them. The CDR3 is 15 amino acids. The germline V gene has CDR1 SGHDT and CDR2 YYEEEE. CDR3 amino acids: CASSFQAGSSGEQYF. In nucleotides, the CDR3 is TGTGCCAGCAGCTTCCAAGCGGGTTCCTCTGGGGAGCAGTACTTC. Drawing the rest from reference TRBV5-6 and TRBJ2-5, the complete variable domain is DAGVTQSPTHLIKTRGQQVTLRCSPKSGHDTVSWYQQALGQGPQFIFQYYEEEERQRGNFPDRFSGHQFPNYSSELNVNALLLGDSALYLCASSFQAGSSGEQYFGPGTRLLVL.

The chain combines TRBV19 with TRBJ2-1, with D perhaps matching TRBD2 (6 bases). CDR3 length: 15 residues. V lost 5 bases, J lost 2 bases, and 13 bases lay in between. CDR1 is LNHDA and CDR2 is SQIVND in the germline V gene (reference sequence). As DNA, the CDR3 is TGTGCCAGTAGTGGCGCGGGACCCGCCTACAATGAGCAGTTCTTC. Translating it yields CASSGAGPAYNEQFF.

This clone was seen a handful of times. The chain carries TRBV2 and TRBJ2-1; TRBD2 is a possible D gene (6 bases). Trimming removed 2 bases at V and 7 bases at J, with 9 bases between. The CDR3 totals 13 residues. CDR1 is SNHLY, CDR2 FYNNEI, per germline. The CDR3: CASSETGRNEQFF. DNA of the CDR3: TGTGCCAGCAGTGAAACTGGGAGGAATGAGCAGTTCTTC.

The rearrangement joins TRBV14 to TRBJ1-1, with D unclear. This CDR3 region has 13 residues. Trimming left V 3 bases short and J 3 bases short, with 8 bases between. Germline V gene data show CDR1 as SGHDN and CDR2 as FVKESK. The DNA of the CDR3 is TGTGCCAGCAGCCAGGAACTATACACTGAAGCTTTCTTT. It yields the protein CASSQELYTEAFF.